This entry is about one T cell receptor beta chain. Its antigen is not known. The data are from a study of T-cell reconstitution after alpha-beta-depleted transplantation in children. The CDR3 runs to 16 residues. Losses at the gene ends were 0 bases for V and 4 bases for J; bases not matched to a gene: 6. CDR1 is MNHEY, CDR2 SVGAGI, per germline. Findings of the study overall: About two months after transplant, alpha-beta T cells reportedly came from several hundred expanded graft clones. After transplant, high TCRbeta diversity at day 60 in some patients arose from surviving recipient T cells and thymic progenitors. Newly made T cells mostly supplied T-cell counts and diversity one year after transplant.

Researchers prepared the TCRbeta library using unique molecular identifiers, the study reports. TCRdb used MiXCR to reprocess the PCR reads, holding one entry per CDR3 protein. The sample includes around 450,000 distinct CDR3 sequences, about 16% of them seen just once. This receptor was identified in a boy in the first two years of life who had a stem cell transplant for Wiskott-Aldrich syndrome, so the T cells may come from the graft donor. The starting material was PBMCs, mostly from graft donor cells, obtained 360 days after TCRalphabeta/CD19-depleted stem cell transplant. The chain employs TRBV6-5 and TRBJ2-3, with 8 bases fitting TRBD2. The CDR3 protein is CASSYSREGGSDTQYF. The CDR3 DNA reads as TGTGCCAGCAGTTACTCTCGGGAGGGAGGTTCAGATACGCAGTATTTT.